Below are 32 T cell receptor beta chains sequenced from a single sample in a study of cytomegalovirus exposure and HLA in healthy donors. PCR primers comprised 60 Vbeta and 13 Jbeta primers. Only in-frame clones appear in the TCRdb table, and some are missing; sequencing was by immunoSEQ multiplex PCR. Among roughly 160,000 clones, over 60% were seen once, and the ten largest hold about 2.7%. Source material: PBMCs. The source is a woman aged 30 to 39 in good health and CMV-seronegative.

The chain is built from TRBV27 and TRBJ2-5, with 12 bases identical to TRBD1. CDR1 MNHEY and CDR2 SMNVEV come from the germline V gene (reference sequence). CDR3 length equals 15 residues. V lost 4 bases to trimming and J lost 5 bases; unmatched junction nucleotides: 5. The CDR3 DNA follows: TGTGCCAGCAGTTCGGGACAGGGGGCTAGGGAGACCCAGTACTTC. This gives the protein CASSSGQGARETQYF.

The chain couples TRBV4-1 to TRBJ2-2; D is unclear. Germline CDR1 and CDR2: MGHRA and YSYEKL. The ends were cut back, 4 bases at V and 1 base at J, with 10 bases in the middle. The CDR3 spans 15 residues. The CDR3, as DNA: TGCGCCAGCAGCCGGTGGGCAGGGAACACCGGGGAGCTGTTTTTT. It encodes CASSRWAGNTGELFF.

The rearrangement uses TRBV7-9 and TRBJ1-4, with TRBD1 as a possible D gene (6 bases). CDR1 and CDR2 (germline): SEHNR, FQNEAQ (reference sequence). The length of the CDR3 is 15 residues. V was clipped by 1 base and J by 3 bases, with 9 bases between them. CDR3 region: CASSLGEGANEKLFF. DNA for the CDR3: TGTGCCAGCAGCTTAGGAGAGGGGGCTAATGAAAAACTGTTTTTT.

The chain recombines TRBV29-1 with TRBJ1-4, with D uncertain. From germline, CDR1 is SQVTM and CDR2 ANQGSEA. Trimming cost V 0 bases and J 2 bases, with 13 bases left between them. This CDR3 comprises 16 residues. In DNA, the CDR3 is TGCAGCGTTGAAGACAGGATTGCCGCGACTAATGAAAAACTGTTTTTT. Translating it yields CSVEDRIAATNEKLFF.

The gene calls are TRBV28 and TRBJ1-4; 7 nucleotides match TRBD1. Germline trimming cut 3 bases from V and 4 bases from J; bases unmatched to any gene: 2. CDR1 and CDR2 from the germline V gene are MDHEN and SYDVKM. The length of the CDR3 is 14 residues. The CDR3 protein is CASSFGQDNEKLFF. DNA for the CDR3: TGTGCCAGCAGTTTCGGACAGGATAATGAAAAACTGTTTTTT.

This clone was seen once. The chain recombines TRBV7-2 with TRBJ2-7; TRBD2 agrees at 7 bases. J gave up 3 bases and V 3 bases, and 8 bases lay outside the gene matches. The germline V gene encodes CDR1 SGHTA and CDR2 FQGNSA. There are 15 residues in the CDR3. CDR3 region: CASSFLSGFFYEQYF. The CDR3 DNA follows: TGTGCCAGCAGCTTCCTTAGCGGGTTTTTCTACGAGCAGTACTTC.

The chain carries TRBV4-2 and TRBJ2-7, with TRBD1 matching 8 bases. Germline-derived CDR1 and CDR2 are LGHNA and YNFKEQ. The CDR3 runs to 16 residues. The trim removed 0 bases at V and 4 bases at J, leaving 8 bases unmatched. The CDR3, as DNA: TGTGCCAGCAGCCAAGAACGGGACAGGATAAGTTACGAGCAGTACTTC. Protein sequence: CASSQERDRISYEQYF.

The chain has TRBV28 and TRBJ2-5; 10 nucleotides agree with TRBD2. CDR3 length: 15 amino acids. Germline V lookup: CDR1 MDHEN, CDR2 SYDVKM. The V and J ends lost 5 bases and 6 bases, in that order; junction bases with no gene match: 9. This CDR3 is CASSLSGGTRQTQYF. CDR3 DNA: TGTGCCAGCAGTCTTAGCGGGGGGACCCGTCAGACCCAGTACTTC.

The chain is built from TRBV4-2 and TRBJ2-2; D possibly corresponds to TRBD2 (7 bases). Germline CDR1 reads LGHNA; CDR2 reads YNFKEQ. Between the trimmed V and J ends, which lost 0 bases and 3 bases, there was a span of 14 bases. This CDR3 region has 17 residues. In nucleotides, the CDR3 is TGTGCCAGCAGCCAAGATCCGGGGGGACAACACACCGGGGAGCTGTTTTTT. Translated, it gives CASSQDPGGQHTGELFF.

This chain joins TRBV5-4 and TRBJ2-1, with TRBD2 matching 11 bases. V trimming: 4 bases; J trimming: 5 bases; junction bases outside the gene matches: 5. The germline V gene encodes CDR1 SGHNT and CDR2 YYREEE (reference sequence). The CDR3 contains 15 residues. The CDR3 loop reads CASSLGLADDNEQFF. In DNA form, the CDR3 reads TGTGCCAGCAGCCTGGGACTAGCGGACGACAATGAGCAGTTCTTC.

The rearrangement joins TRBV28 to TRBJ1-1; 7 positions agree with TRBD1. From germline, CDR1 is MDHEN and CDR2 SYDVKM. The CDR3 totals 16 residues. The V segment lost 8 bases and the J segment 0 bases; nucleotides outside the gene matches: 12. CDR3 DNA: TGTGCCAGCTTTAGGCACAGGGGACGAATGAACACTGAAGCTTTCTTT. Translating gives CASFRHRGRMNTEAFF.

The J gene is TRBJ1-1, the V gene TRBV4-1, with D possibly matching TRBD1 (6 bases). The CDR3 length is 15 residues. CDR1 MGHRA and CDR2 YSYEKL come from the germline V gene. Trimming took off 0 bases at V and 8 bases at J, with 16 bases between the two ends. CDR3 region: CASSQDSGVFTEAFF. In DNA, the CDR3 is TGCGCCAGCAGCCAAGATTCAGGGGTTTTTACGGAAGCTTTCTTT.

The rearrangement joins TRBV7-6 to TRBJ1-3, with 7 nucleotides matching TRBD1. V lost 8 bases and J lost 3; bases outside the gene matches: 10. This CDR3 is built from 15 residues. Germline V CDR1 and CDR2: SGHVS, FNYEAQ. CDR3 protein: CASGPQGGFGNTIYF. The CDR3 bases are TGTGCCAGCGGCCCTCAGGGGGGTTTTGGAAACACCATATATTTT. The full variable domain, in which reference TRBV7-6 and TRBJ1-3 provide the parts outside the CDR3, is GAGVSQSPRYKVTKRGQDVALRCDPISGHVSLYWYRQALGQGPEFLTYFNYEAQQDKSGLPNDRFSAERPEGSISTLTIQRTEQRDSAMYRCASGPQGGFGNTIYFGEGSWLTVV.

V is TRBV29-1 and J is TRBJ2-5, with 8 nucleotides matching TRBD2. The DNA end favors TRBJ2-7, so the J call may be wrong. The germline gives CDR1 SQVTM, CDR2 ANQGSEA. The CDR3 has 16 amino acids. The CDR3 DNA sequence: TGCAGCGCCAGACTGTCTGTGGGGACTAGTGCGGACGAGCAGTACTTC. Its protein is CSARLSVGTSADEQYF.

This clone was counted a few times. The chain has TRBV30 and TRBJ1-5; D is uncertain. Trimming removed 1 base from V and 4 bases from J, with 11 bases in between. The CDR3 runs 14 residues. Germline-derived CDR1 and CDR2 are GTSNPN and SVGIG (reference sequence). Written as DNA, the CDR3 is TGTGCCTGGAGTGGAGAGAGCTTAAATCAGCCCCAGCATTTT. Translation gives CAWSGESLNQPQHF.

This clone has a handful of counts. This chain connects TRBV19 to TRBJ1-5; D might be TRBD1 (5 bases). The V gene's germline CDR1 is LNHDA and CDR2 SQIVND (reference sequence). The CDR3 is 16 amino acids. Trimming took off 3 bases at V and 0 bases at J, with 12 bases between the two ends. DNA for the CDR3: TGTGCCAGTAGTATCTGGGCAGGGCATAGCAATCAGCCCCAGCATTTT. Translation gives CASSIWAGHSNQPQHF.

This CDR3 is CASSPSTVVYGYTF. The CDR3 coding sequence is TGTGCCAGCAGTCCATCGACAGTGGTCTATGGCTACACCTTC. V gene TRBV28 combines with J gene TRBJ1-2; D is possibly TRBD1 (5 bases). V shed 5 bases and J shed 4 bases, with 14 bases lying between them. The CDR3 spans 14 residues. Germline CDR1 reads MDHEN; CDR2 reads SYDVKM.

J is TRBJ2-1 and V is TRBV7-3; TRBD2 matches 8 bases. From germline, CDR1 is SGHTA and CDR2 FQGTGA. The CDR3 spans 14 residues. The V gene end was trimmed by 3 bases and the J gene end by 5 bases; junction bases not matched to a gene: 3. CDR3 bases: TGTGCCAGCAGCTTGACTAGCGAAGACAATGAGCAGTTCTTC. Protein sequence: CASSLTSEDNEQFF.

The chain joins TRBV28 to TRBJ2-7, with 7 bases fitting TRBD1. Germline CDR1 is MDHEN and CDR2 is SYDVKM. V lost 6 bases to trimming and J lost 5 bases; unmatched junction nucleotides: 7. This CDR3 region has 13 residues. The CDR3 loop reads CASSPDRDHEQYF. CDR3 DNA sequence: TGTGCCAGCAGCCCCGACAGGGACCACGAGCAGTACTTC. Using reference TRBV28 and TRBJ2-7 for the parts outside the CDR3, the full variable domain is DVKVTQSSRYLVKRTGEKVFLECVQDMDHENMFWYRQDPGLGLRLIYFSYDVKMKEKGDIPEGYSVSREKKERFSLILESASTNQTSMYLCASSPDRDHEQYFGPGTRLTVT.

This clone was picked up one time. The chain recombines TRBV28 with TRBJ2-7, with a tentative D call TRBD2 (5 bases). The germline V gene has CDR1 MDHEN and CDR2 SYDVKM. V was pared by 4 bases and J by 1 base, with 8 bases between. CDR3 length equals 13 residues. The DNA of the CDR3 is TGTGCCAGCAGTTGGCGGACTTCCTACGAGCAGTACTTC. Its translation: CASSWRTSYEQYF.

The CDR3 DNA sequence: TGTGCCAGCAGCTCTATCCCGGGACAGGGCAACTATGGCTACACCTTC. It translates to CASSSIPGQGNYGYTF. V and J are TRBV27 and TRBJ1-2; 9 bases map to TRBD1. CDR1 is MNHEY, CDR2 SMNVEV, per germline (reference sequence). The CDR3 covers 16 residues. V lost 6 bases, J lost 2 bases, and 10 bases stayed unmatched.

Only a few counts were recorded for this clone. The V gene is TRBV11-1, the J gene TRBJ2-3, with 12 bases lining up with TRBD2. V shed 4 bases, J shed 4 bases, and the junction held 6 bases outside the gene matches. Germline V CDR1 and CDR2: SGHAT, FQDESV (reference sequence). CDR3 length: 16 residues. CDR3 DNA sequence: TGTGCCAGCAGCTCTCTAGCGGGAGGGCCTTCAGATACGCAGTATTTT. Encoded protein: CASSSLAGGPSDTQYF.

The chain carries TRBV28 and TRBJ1-1; D ambiguous. Per germline, CDR1 MDHEN and CDR2 SYDVKM. There are 12 residues in the CDR3. The V and J ends lost 6 bases and 4 bases respectively, with 9 bases between them. In DNA form, the CDR3 reads TGTGCCAGCAGGGACTCGGTCACTGAAGCTTTCTTT. Protein: CASRDSVTEAFF.

The chain uses TRBV29-1 and TRBJ2-7; TRBD1 matches at 7 bases. CDR1 SQVTM and CDR2 ANQGSEA come from the germline V gene. Germline trimming cut 3 bases from V and 6 bases from J; bases unmatched to any gene: 5. CDR3 length: 12 amino acids. As DNA, the CDR3 is TGCAGCGTTGAGGCCTACAGGGGCGAGCAGTACTTC. It yields the protein CSVEAYRGEQYF.

The chain uses TRBV5-1 and TRBJ2-1, with 7 bases fitting TRBD2. Germline V lookup: CDR1 SGHRS, CDR2 YFSETQ. V shed 1 base and J 3 bases; nucleotides not matched to a gene: 4. The CDR3 spans 15 residues. The DNA of the CDR3 is TGCGCCAGCAGCTTGAGTCCTAGCGGCTACAATGAGCAGTTCTTC. As protein: CASSLSPSGYNEQFF. Based on the CDR3 plus reference TRBV5-1 and TRBJ2-1, the full variable domain is KAGVTQTPRYLIKTRGQQVTLSCSPISGHRSVSWYQQTPGQGLQFLFEYFSETQRNKGNFPGRFSGRQFSNSRSEMNVSTLELGDSALYLCASSLSPSGYNEQFFGPGTRLTVL.

The V call is TRBV18, the J call TRBJ2-7, with 9 bases identical to TRBD1. From germline, CDR1 is KGHSH and CDR2 LQKENI. Trimming took 3 bases from V and 3 from J; bases not matched to a gene: 3. The length of the CDR3 is 14 residues. The CDR3 sequence is CASSPDRGNYEQYF. Here the CDR3 DNA reads TGTGCCAGCTCACCTGACAGGGGGAACTACGAGCAGTACTTC. The full variable domain, its missing parts supplied by reference TRBV18 and TRBJ2-7, is NAGVMQNPRHLVRRRGQEARLRCSPMKGHSHVYWYRQLPEEGLKFMVYLQKENIIDESGMPKERFSAEFPKEGPSILRIQQVVRGDSAAYFCASSPDRGNYEQYFGPGTRLTVT.

This chain joins TRBV21-1 and TRBJ2-1; the tabulated D call, TRBD1, remains unverified against the DNA. TRBV21-1 is labeled a pseudogene. This CDR3 comprises 16 residues. Here the CDR3 reads CASSKMHTNSYNEQFF. The DNA of the CDR3 is TGTGCCAGCAGCAAGATGCACACCAACTCCTACAATGAGCAGTTCTTC.

This sequence joins TRBV30 and TRBJ1-5; 7 positions agree with TRBD1. The germline V gene has CDR1 GTSNPN and CDR2 SVGIG (reference sequence). The trim removed 2 bases at V and 5 bases at J, leaving 9 bases unmatched. The CDR3 is 15 residues long. CDR3 in amino acids: CAWSLGDRVDQPQHF. CDR3 coding DNA: TGTGCCTGGAGTTTAGGAGACAGGGTTGATCAGCCCCAGCATTTT. The full variable domain, completed using reference TRBV30 and TRBJ1-5, is SQTIHQWPATLVQPVGSPLSLECTVEGTSNPNLYWYRQAAGRGLQLLFYSVGIGQISSEVPQNLSASRPQDRQFILSSKKLLLSDSGFYLCAWSLGDRVDQPQHFGDGTRLSIL.

The rearrangement uses TRBV4-3 and TRBJ2-3, with 8 bases aligning to TRBD2. This CDR3 region has 17 residues. The germline gives CDR1 LGHNA, CDR2 YSLEER. Trimming at V came to 2 bases and at J to 0 bases, leaving 7 bases not matched to a gene. The CDR3 sequence: CASSQLAGTTSTDTQYF. CDR3 bases: TGCGCCAGCAGCCAATTAGCGGGGACCACTAGCACAGATACGCAGTATTTT.

This clone was counted only a few times. The V gene is TRBV5-1, the J gene TRBJ2-3; 8 nucleotides agree with TRBD2. The CDR3 is made up of 15 amino acids. After removal of 2 bases from V and 2 bases from J, the junction contained 4 bases not matched to a gene. Germline CDR1 SGHRS, CDR2 YFSETQ. Written as DNA, the CDR3 is TGCGCCAGCAGCTTAACGGGAGGGAACACAGATACGCAGTATTTT. Residues: CASSLTGGNTDTQYF.

This sequence joins TRBV5-4 and TRBJ2-3; D is ambiguous. The CDR3 has 15 amino acids. V gave up 3 bases and J gave up 6 bases, with 17 bases separating them. The germline V gene has CDR1 SGHNT and CDR2 YYREEE (reference sequence). This CDR3 is CASSSDKARVDTQYF. CDR3 sequence (DNA): TGTGCCAGCAGCTCCGACAAGGCCAGAGTGGATACGCAGTATTTT. The variable domain in full, completed from reference TRBV5-4 and TRBJ2-3, reads ETGVTQSPTHLIKTRGQQVTLRCSSQSGHNTVSWYQQALGQGPQFIFQYYREEENGRGNFPPRFSGLQFPNYSSELNVNALELDDSALYLCASSSDKARVDTQYFGPGTRLTVL.

As DNA, the CDR3 is TGTGCCAGCAGCCTACAGGGTGGCACTGAAGCTTTCTTT. Its translation: CASSLQGGTEAFF. The chain is built from TRBV27 and TRBJ1-1; weak D call: TRBD1 (6 bases). V gave up 6 bases and J gave up 4 bases, with 12 bases separating them. Germline V gene data show CDR1 as MNHEY and CDR2 as SMNVEV (reference sequence). This CDR3 has 13 residues.